Below are 5 T cell receptor beta chains sequenced from a single sample in a study of T cells in Graves' hyperthyroidism and ophthalmopathy (dated by TCRdb to the late 2010s). The library was produced with multiplex PCR. The instrument given in TCRdb is Illumina HiSeq 2000. TCR beta CDR3 regions were amplified from RNA transcripts. The first round of RT-PCR for the TCR CDR3 was performed with the HTBI primer set and the Qiagen OneStep RT-PCR kit. TCRdb reanalyzed the raw reads on its own, using fastp at Q25 for trimming and MiXCR for clone calling, and kept in-frame beta chains. Identical CDR3 proteins give one entry, which carries the most common genes and DNA. Counted in this sample were 750,000 to 900,000 distinct CDR3 sequences; roughly 37% of them appeared once. Clones ranked in the top ten supply about 9% of the sample. Sequences were obtained from blood. The receptors were gathered from a man between 18 and 35 years old with Graves' hyperthyroidism.

This clonotype was counted a few times. This sequence joins TRBV28 and TRBJ1-5; D uncertain. Germline loops: CDR1 MDHEN, CDR2 SYDVKM. This CDR3 comprises 15 residues. The V end was cut by 7 bases, the J end by 0 bases, with 13 bases between. CDR3 region: CASKAGFGSNQPQHF. As DNA, the CDR3 is TGTGCCAGCAAAGCGGGGTTCGGTAGCAATCAGCCCCAGCATTTT.

This clonotype has just a few counts. The V gene is TRBV7-9, the J gene TRBJ2-5; D gene uncertain. The germline gives CDR1 SEHNR, CDR2 FQNEAQ (reference sequence). The V and J ends lost 4 bases and 1 base respectively, with 10 bases between them. CDR3 length: 14 amino acids. CDR3 DNA: TGTGCCAGCAGCTCCCAGGTCGGCCAAGAGACCCAGTACTTC. As protein: CASSSQVGQETQYF. The full variable domain, with the rest looked up from reference TRBV7-9 and TRBJ2-5, is DTGVSQNPRHKITKRGQNVTFRCDPISEHNRLYWYRQTLGQGPEFLTYFQNEAQLEKSRLLSDRFSAERPKGSFSTLEIQRTEQGDSAMYLCASSSQVGQETQYFGPGTRLLVL.

The gene calls are TRBV25-1 and TRBJ2-7; no definite D call. Germline-derived CDR1 and CDR2 are MGHDK and SYGVNS. V lost 5 bases and J lost 3, with 17 bases in between. This CDR3 region has 15 residues. The CDR3 reads CASSYSNPGFYEQYF. The CDR3 DNA is TGTGCCAGCAGTTACTCGAATCCCGGATTCTACGAGCAGTACTTC.

In the case of this clonotype: One junction end does not reproduce the germline sequence, and a read error may be involved. The rearrangement uses TRBV7-7 and TRBJ2-5, with D perhaps TRBD1 or TRBD2 (5 bases each). Germline V gene sequence: CDR1 SSHAT, CDR2 FNYEAQ (reference sequence). This CDR3 is 15 amino acids long. CDR3: CASSLDEGTRETQYF. CDR3 nucleotide sequence: TGTGCTAGCAGCTTGGATGAAGGGACCCGAGAGACCCAGTACTTC. Supplemented by reference TRBV7-7 and TRBJ2-5, the full variable domain reads GAGVSQSPRYKVTKRGQDVTLRCDPISSHATLYWYQQALGQGPEFLTYFNYEAQPDKSGLPSDRFSAERPEGSISTLTIQRTEQRDSAMYRCASSLDEGTRETQYFGPGTRLLVL.

This clonotype was observed a handful of times. This chain uses TRBV7-9 with TRBJ1-1, with 11 bases fitting TRBD1. Looked up from germline, CDR1 is SEHNR and CDR2 is FQNEAQ (reference sequence). This CDR3 has 15 residues. Trimming cost V 4 bases and J 3 bases; bases outside gene matches: 4. In nucleotides, the CDR3 is TGTGCCAGCAGCTACCGGGACAGGGGGGACACTGAAGCTTTCTTT. This sequence encodes CASSYRDRGDTEAFF. Variable domain in full (rest from reference TRBV7-9 and TRBJ1-1): DTGVSQNPRHKITKRGQNVTFRCDPISEHNRLYWYRQTLGQGPEFLTYFQNEAQLEKSRLLSDRFSAERPKGSFSTLEIQRTEQGDSAMYLCASSYRDRGDTEAFFGQGTRLTVV.